Listed below are T cell receptor beta chains from one sample, sequenced in a study of CD4+ T cells in melanoma. Data came from immunoSEQ multiplex PCR; TCRdb stores just in-frame clones and leaves some out. The table has some 14,000 clones, about three fifths seen once. Sequencing was carried out using cells from a culture (not recorded whether cultured in vitro). The receptors come from a human donor with melanoma. CDR3s include the opening cysteine and the closing phenylalanine or tryptophan. Each record gives: CDR3 protein, CDR3 DNA, clone size, V gene, CDR3 length, J gene, D gene. A D gene is named only where the DNA matches it firmly. Expanded clones get a size class; other rows say once, few or many, or leave the size out.

CASSYQGSPLHF,TGTGCCAGCAGTTATCAGGGGTCCCCCCTCCACTTT,NA,TRBV7-9,12,TRBJ1-6,NA
CASSYATDTQYF,TGTGCCAGCAGCTACGCAACAGATACGCAGTATTTT,NA,TRBV5-6,12,TRBJ2-3,NA
CASSLGPFQETQYF,TGCGCCAGCAGCTTGGGCCCGTTTCAAGAGACCCAGTACTTC,NA,TRBV5-1,14,TRBJ2-5,NA
CASSRGNSGNTIYF,TGTGCCAGCAGTCGGGGGAACTCTGGAAACACCATATATTTT,once,TRBV6-5,14,TRBJ1-3,NA
CASRGNTEAFF,TGTGCCAGCAGGGGGAACACTGAAGCTTTCTTT,few,TRBV25-1,11,TRBJ1-1,NA
CASSFGHPFGNEQYF,TGTGCCAGCAGCTTCGGCCACCCGTTTGGAAACGAGCAGTACTTC,NA,TRBV5-4,15,TRBJ2-7,NA
CASSYAGLTYEQYF,TGTGCCAGCAGCTATGCGGGTCTCACCTACGAGCAGTACTTC,few,TRBV7-8,14,TRBJ2-7,NA
CASSPNRAAEKLFF,TGTGCCAGCTCACCTAACAGGGCAGCTGAAAAACTGTTTTTT,few,TRBV18,14,TRBJ1-4,NA
CSVTRDQHTEAFF,TGCAGCGTTACCCGGGACCAACACACTGAAGCTTTCTTT,few,TRBV29-1,13,TRBJ1-1,NA
CASSLRKSSYEQYF,TGTGCCAGCAGTCTCCGAAAGAGCTCCTACGAGCAGTACTTC,few,TRBV2,14,TRBJ2-7,NA
CASSLNTIEQFF,TGTGCCAGCAGCTTAAATACCATTGAGCAGTTCTTC,NA,TRBV7-8,12,TRBJ2-1,NA
CASSIDSNYGYTF,TGTGCCAGCAGCATAGACAGTAACTATGGCTACACCTTC,NA,TRBV7-8,13,TRBJ1-2,NA
CASSHLGTGLSGANVLTF,TGTGCCAGCAGCCACCTCGGGACAGGGCTGTCTGGGGCCAACGTCCTGACTTTC,NA,TRBV16,18,TRBJ2-6,TRBD1
CASSLNSVRASTEAFF,TGCGCCAGCAGCTTGAATTCGGTACGAGCGAGCACTGAAGCTTTCTTT,NA,TRBV5-1,16,TRBJ1-1,NA
CASSQGRQNTEAFF,TGTGCCAGCAGTCAGGGACGGCAGAACACTGAAGCTTTCTTT,NA,TRBV6-6,14,TRBJ1-1,NA
CASSRFQGRTEAFF,TGTGCCAGCAGTCGATTCCAGGGTCGGACTGAAGCTTTCTTT,NA,TRBV6-5,14,TRBJ1-1,NA
CASSRDTVNGYTF,TGTGCCAGCAGCCGCGACACGGTGAATGGCTACACCTTC,NA,TRBV2,13,TRBJ1-2,NA
CASSVDRAEGYTF,TGCGCCAGCAGTGTAGACAGGGCGGAGGGCTACACCTTC,medium-sized,TRBV10-2,13,TRBJ1-2,TRBD1
CASSLKRKEFPYEQYF,TGTGCCAGCAGCTTAAAGCGGAAGGAGTTCCCCTACGAGCAGTACTTC,once,TRBV7-8,16,TRBJ2-7,NA
CASSLVTGYGYTF,TGCGCCAGCAGCTTGGTAACAGGCTATGGCTACACCTTC,NA,TRBV5-1,13,TRBJ1-2,NA
CAIGGVTTYEQYF,TGTGCCATCGGGGGGGTTACGACCTACGAGCAGTACTTC,few,TRBV10-3,13,TRBJ2-7,TRBD2
CASSLRYSPQHF,TGTGCCAGCAGTCTACGGTATTCTCCCCAGCATTTT,few,TRBV2,12,TRBJ1-5,NA
CASSLGTGDPGYEQYF,TGCGCCAGCAGCTTGGGGACAGGGGACCCCGGGTACGAGCAGTACTTC,once,TRBV5-1,16,TRBJ2-7,TRBD1
CASSLTPLVGGYTF,TGTGCCAGCAGTTTAACCCCGCTGGTTGGTGGCTACACCTTC,NA,TRBV7-8,14,TRBJ1-2,NA
CASSPGAKSYNEQFF,TGTGCCAGCAGTCCTGGGGCCAAATCCTACAATGAGCAGTTCTTC,few,TRBV7-9,15,TRBJ2-1,NA
CATTTNGGDGEKLFF,TGTGCCACCACCACCAACGGCGGGGATGGTGAAAAACTGTTTTTT,NA,TRBV15,15,TRBJ1-4,NA
CSVEFGSTDTQYF,TGCAGCGTTGAATTCGGGAGCACAGATACGCAGTATTTT,NA,TRBV29-1,13,TRBJ2-3,NA
CASSPGTLKETQYF,TGCGCCAGCAGCCCCGGGACGTTAAAAGAGACCCAGTACTTC,NA,TRBV5-1,14,TRBJ2-5,NA
CARTGARNTEAFF,TGTGCCCGCACAGGGGCACGGAACACTGAAGCTTTCTTT,NA,TRBV30,13,TRBJ1-1,TRBD1
CASSYSRNLNTGELFF,TGTGCCAGCAGTTACTCGCGGAATCTGAACACCGGGGAGCTGTTTTTT,NA,TRBV6-5,16,TRBJ2-2,NA
CASSVTGVHEQYF,TGTGCCAGTAGTGTTACAGGGGTTCACGAGCAGTACTTC,NA,TRBV19,13,TRBJ2-7,TRBD1
CASSRSGEGTDTQYF,TGTGCCAGCTCACGTTCAGGGGAGGGCACAGATACGCAGTATTTT,NA,TRBV18,15,TRBJ2-3,NA
CASGLITGTGKTPLHF,TGTGCTAGTGGTTTGATAACCGGGACAGGGAAAACACCCCTCCACTTT,NA,TRBV12-5,16,TRBJ1-6,TRBD1
CATRAPGFGEQYF,TGTGCCACCCGGGCACCCGGGTTTGGGGAGCAGTACTTC,once,TRBV6-5,13,TRBJ2-5,NA
CASSRGPGAYEQYF,TGTGCCAGCAGTCGGGGACCAGGGGCCTACGAGCAGTACTTC,once,TRBV6-5,14,TRBJ2-7,NA
CASEDRGRNQPQHF,TGTGCCAGCGAGGACAGGGGGAGGAATCAGCCCCAGCATTTT,NA,TRBV6-5,14,TRBJ1-5,TRBD1
CASSDPDRGHQTQYF,TGTGCCAGCAGCGACCCCGACAGGGGGCATCAGACCCAGTACTTC,NA,TRBV9,15,TRBJ2-5,TRBD1
CASSEKSMGGAASPLHF,TGTGCCAGCAGTGAAAAGTCGATGGGGGGGGCTGCTTCACCCCTCCACTTT,few,TRBV6-1,17,TRBJ1-6,NA
CASSAQTNTEAFF,TGTGCCAGCAGCGCCCAGACGAACACTGAAGCTTTCTTT,few,TRBV7-3,13,TRBJ1-1,NA
CASSPRGGRDSPLHF,TGTGCCAGCTCCCCCAGAGGGGGCAGAGATTCACCCCTCCACTTT,NA,TRBV16,15,TRBJ1-6,TRBD1
CASSRGSGAYEQYF,TGCGCCAGCAGCCGGGGGAGCGGGGCCTACGAGCAGTACTTC,once,TRBV4-1,14,TRBJ2-7,TRBD2
CASSLREGTHGYTF,TGTGCCAGCAGCTTAAGGGAGGGTACACATGGCTACACCTTC,few,TRBV7-9,14,TRBJ1-2,NA
CASSHSEIRDNGQWNYEQYF,TGCGCCAGCAGTCACTCTGAGATCCGGGACAATGGCCAGTGGAACTACGAGCAGTACTTC,NA,TRBV23-1,20,TRBJ2-7,NA
CAGAGGTTYEQYF,TGTGCCGGTGCGGGGGGTACCACCTACGAGCAGTACTTC,few,TRBV2,13,TRBJ2-7,TRBD2
CASSQDGGGTNTEAFF,TGTGCCAGCAGCCAAGATGGCGGCGGAACGAACACTGAAGCTTTCTTT,few,TRBV4-2,16,TRBJ1-1,NA
CASSPLILGSSENTEAFF,TGTGCCAGCTCACCACTCATTTTGGGGAGCAGCGAGAACACTGAAGCTTTCTTT,NA,TRBV18,18,TRBJ1-1,NA
CASSLTSGIYEQYF,TGTGCCAGCAGCCTGACTAGCGGGATCTACGAGCAGTACTTC,NA,TRBV2,14,TRBJ2-7,TRBD2
CASSQGADYGYTF,TGTGCCAGCTCACAGGGGGCCGATTATGGCTACACCTTC,NA,TRBV18,13,TRBJ1-2,TRBD1
CASSLVGVAEQFF,TGTGCCAGCAGCTTAGTGGGGGTGGCTGAGCAGTTCTTC,few,TRBV7-6,13,TRBJ2-1,NA
CASSRSWGWYGNIQYF,TGTGCCAGCAGTAGAAGCTGGGGGTGGTACGGAAACATTCAGTACTTC,NA,TRBV2,16,TRBJ2-4,NA
CASSPGTAQETQYF,TGTGCCAGCTCACCGGGGACTGCTCAAGAGACCCAGTACTTC,NA,TRBV18,14,TRBJ2-5,NA